This TCR beta chain was sequenced for a study of response to subunit inactivated influenza vaccine. This clonotype was picked up a small number of times. Per the germline V gene, CDR1 is SGHRS and CDR2 is YFSETQ. V dropped 0 bases and J dropped 2; count of bases not matched to a gene: 5. This CDR3 comprises 16 residues. TCRdb re-derived calls from the RT-PCR reads in MiXCR, one entry per CDR3 protein. In the table there are 450,000 to 600,000 distinct CDR3 sequences, about 15% of which are singletons. The receptor comes from a man aged 45-69 years who received an inactivated influenza vaccine. The chain has TRBV5-1 and TRBJ2-1; 7 bases agree with TRBD2. The source was CD4+ T cells sorted from PBMCs, collected less than 30 months after vaccination. CDR3 residues: CASSLGGGSAYNEQFF. In nucleotides, the CDR3 is TGCGCCAGCAGCTTGGGTGGCGGGAGCGCCTACAATGAGCAGTTCTTC.